This T cell receptor (beta chain) was identified during a study of shared clonotypes between healthy human individuals. Study at large: Two women and three men aged 18 to 49 made up the donors.

General observations from the study: A generally larger estimated richness was seen in naive subsets than in memory subsets.

Sequencing used immunoSEQ multiplex PCR; TCRdb keeps in-frame clones, though not all of them. The sample shows around 320,000 clones, about nine tenths of them seen only once. Germline CDR1 SEHNR, CDR2 FQNEAQ (reference sequence). V lost 1 base and J 6 bases, leaving 7 bases between the germline ends. This CDR3 has 14 amino acids. Of note for this clone: Its antigen is not identified.

Material for sequencing was memory CD8+ T cells sorted from blood. Described subset: CD45RO+ cells pooled with CCR7-negative TemRA cells. The TCR originated in a man aged 18 to 30 in good health. This rearrangement joins TRBV7-9 to TRBJ1-6; D remains unclear. This CDR3 reads CASSLGAGNSPLHF. The CDR3 nucleotides are TGTGCCAGCAGCTTAGGGGCGGGTAATTCACCCCTCCACTTT.